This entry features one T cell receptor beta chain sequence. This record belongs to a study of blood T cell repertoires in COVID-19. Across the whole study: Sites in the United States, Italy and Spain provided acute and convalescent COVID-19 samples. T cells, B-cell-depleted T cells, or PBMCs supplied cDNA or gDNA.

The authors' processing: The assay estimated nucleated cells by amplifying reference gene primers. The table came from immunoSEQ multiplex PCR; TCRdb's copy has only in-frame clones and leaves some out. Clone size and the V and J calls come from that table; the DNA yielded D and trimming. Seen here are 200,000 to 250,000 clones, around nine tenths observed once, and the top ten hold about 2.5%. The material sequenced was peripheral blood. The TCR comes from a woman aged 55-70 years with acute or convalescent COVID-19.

DNA of the CDR3: TGTGCCAGCAGTTATGGGACAGAGAGCTTCTACGAGCAGTACTTC. It codes for CASSYGTESFYEQYF. V usage is TRBV28 and J usage is TRBJ2-7, with 7 bases fitting TRBD1. Germline CDR1 and CDR2: MDHEN and SYDVKM. This CDR3 spans 15 amino acids. With 4 bases clipped from V and 3 bases from J, the junction kept 9 bases outside the gene matches.